The next 9 T cell receptor beta chains were all read from a single sample in a study of T cells in Graves' hyperthyroidism and ophthalmopathy. Amplification of TCR beta CDR3 regions was performed using RNA transcripts as template. The HTBI primer set drove a first-round RT-PCR of the TCR CDR3. MiXCR, run by TCRdb on the multiplex PCR reads, gives a single entry per CDR3 protein. The sample yields around 720,000 distinct CDR3 sequences, about 35% seen once. The sample consisted of blood. The receptors come from a woman in her thirties or forties with Graves' hyperthyroidism.

This chain links TRBV25-1 with TRBJ1-5; TRBD1 matches 7 bases. Germline CDR1 reads MGHDK; CDR2 reads SYGVNS. The CDR3 totals 12 residues. This CDR3 reads CVPPGQDQPQHF. For the CDR3, the DNA is TGTGTCCCTCCCGGACAGGATCAGCCCCAGCATTTT. The full variable domain, its missing parts supplied by reference TRBV25-1 and TRBJ1-5, is EADIYQTPRYLVIGTGKKITLECSQTMGHDKMYWYQQDPGMELHLIHYSYGVNSTEKGDLSSESTVSRIRTEHFPLTLESARPSHTSQYLCVPPGQDQPQHFGDGTRLSIL.

This clonotype was recorded at least ten times. The J gene is TRBJ2-7, the V gene TRBV5-1; no clear D gene. Per the germline V gene, CDR1 is SGHRS and CDR2 is YFSETQ. V dropped 0 bases and J dropped 3 bases, with 7 bases sitting between them. The CDR3 runs 13 residues. DNA for the CDR3: TGCGCCAGCAGCTTGGGGACGATCTACGAGCAGTACTTC. Amino acids: CASSLGTIYEQYF.

This clonotype occurred many times. The rearrangement links TRBV10-1 to TRBJ2-7; D is ambiguous. The CDR3 totals 12 residues. Trimming took off 0 bases at V and 7 bases at J, with 7 bases between the two ends. CDR1 WNHNN and CDR2 SYGVQD come from the germline V gene (reference sequence). CDR3 nucleotides: TGCGCCAGCAGTGAGTCGGGGTTTGAGCAGTACTTC. It encodes CASSESGFEQYF.

This clonotype was seen at least ten times. The chain has TRBV7-9 and TRBJ1-1, with D possibly matching TRBD1 (5 bases). Germline assignment: CDR1 SEHNR and CDR2 FQNEAQ (reference sequence). CDR3 length: 15 residues. V was cut by 1 base and J by 2 bases, with 11 bases left in between. CDR3 DNA sequence: TGTGCCAGCAGCTTAGTCACAGGAGGAAACACTGAAGCTTTCTTT. Residues: CASSLVTGGNTEAFF.

This chain uses TRBV19 with TRBJ2-2; 8 bases line up with TRBD2. The CDR3 contains 16 residues. Germline-derived CDR1 and CDR2 are LNHDA and SQIVND (reference sequence). With V trimmed by 2 bases and J by 1 base, 3 bases remained unmatched. CDR3 amino acids: CASSISGSENTGELFF. CDR3 bases: TGTGCCAGTAGTATAAGCGGGAGTGAGAACACCGGGGAGCTGTTTTTT.

V is TRBV10-3 and J is TRBJ2-2; TRBD1 matches 8 bases. The CDR3 sequence is 15 residues long. Germline trimming cut 4 bases from V and 7 bases from J; bases unmatched to any gene: 8. CDR1 and CDR2 (germline): ENHRY, SYGVKD. The CDR3, as DNA: TGTGCCATCAGTGCAGGAGAGGACAGGGACGGGGAGCTGTTTTTT. Translation: CAISAGEDRDGELFF.

This clonotype was recorded many times. The rearrangement joins TRBV29-1 to TRBJ1-1; 7 nucleotides line up with TRBD1. This CDR3 is built from 13 residues. Germline loops: CDR1 SQVTM, CDR2 ANQGSEA. V lost 6 bases to trimming and J lost 5 bases; unmatched junction nucleotides: 9. For the CDR3, the DNA is TGCAGCGTGGGCCCACAGGGGCGGACTGAAGCTTTCTTT. Its protein product is CSVGPQGRTEAFF.

This clonotype was seen many times. This sequence joins TRBV2 and TRBJ1-5; possible D gene TRBD1, 5 bases. CDR3 length: 12 amino acids. Germline CDR1 is SNHLY and CDR2 is FYNNEI. The V end lost 7 bases, the J end lost 6 bases, and 10 bases lay between the germline ends. CDR3 region: CASMGEIQPQHF. The CDR3 DNA reads as TGTGCCAGCATGGGGGAGATTCAGCCCCAGCATTTT.

A few counts support this clonotype. The chain recombines TRBV7-9 with TRBJ2-5; TRBD2 might be the D (5 bases). V shed 5 bases and J shed 4 bases, with 17 bases lying between them. The germline V gene encodes CDR1 SEHNR and CDR2 FQNEAQ (reference sequence). This CDR3 comprises 15 residues. Written as DNA, the CDR3 is TGTGCCAGCAGCCCGTCTCGCGGGTTCCCAGAGACCCAGTACTTC. It encodes CASSPSRGFPETQYF. The variable domain in full, with the rest retrieved from reference TRBV7-9 and TRBJ2-5, is DTGVSQNPRHKITKRGQNVTFRCDPISEHNRLYWYRQTLGQGPEFLTYFQNEAQLEKSRLLSDRFSAERPKGSFSTLEIQRTEQGDSAMYLCASSPSRGFPETQYFGPGTRLLVL.